The rows below give T cell receptor beta chains drawn from one sample of a study of T cells in narcolepsy. Repertoires were generated with immunoSEQ multiplex PCR, while TCRdb's copy carries only in-frame clones and drops some. Of 25,000 to 35,000 clones listed, around 79% were seen once; the top ten hold 6.6%. Input material: memory (CD45RA-) CD4+ T cells from blood. The receptors were sampled from a human donor in good health. The CDR3 runs from the conserved cysteine through the conserved F or W. A D gene is named only where the DNA matches it firmly. Some rows have no size entry. The others give once, few or many, or a class for an expanded clone.

D	V	size	J	CDR3	DNA
.	TRBV9	.	TRBJ2-7	CASSVEGAHQDEQYF	TGTGCCAGCAGCGTAGAAGGGGCCCACCAGGACGAGCAGTACTTC
TRBD2	TRBV7-3	.	TRBJ2-1	CASSLSSGIGSREQFF	TGTGCCAGCAGCTTGAGTAGCGGGATAGGTTCGCGTGAGCAGTTCTTC
.	TRBV19	.	TRBJ1-4	CASSKADNEKLFF	TGTGCCAGTAGTAAGGCGGATAATGAAAAACTGTTTTTT
.	TRBV6-4	few	TRBJ1-5	CASSAGGGGQPQHF	TGTGCCAGCAGTGCCGGGGGCGGCGGACAGCCCCAGCATTTT
TRBD1	TRBV7-3	.	TRBJ2-1	CASSRDRYNEQFF	TGTGCCAGCAGCCGGGACAGGTACAATGAGCAGTTCTTC
.	TRBV6-5	few	TRBJ2-5	CASSYRGGTQETQYF	TGTGCCAGCAGTTACCGGGGAGGCACCCAAGAGACCCAGTACTTC
TRBD2	TRBV7-8	.	TRBJ2-2	CASSLARVAGGPSTGELFF	TGTGCCAGCAGCTTAGCCCGGGTAGCGGGGGGGCCTAGCACCGGGGAGCTGTTTTTT
.	TRBV19	.	TRBJ2-6	CASRDGSSGANVLTF	TGTGCCAGCCGGGACGGAAGCTCTGGGGCCAACGTCCTGACTTTC
TRBD2	TRBV29-1	.	TRBJ2-7	CSVGTSGSYEQYF	TGCAGCGTAGGGACTAGCGGCTCCTACGAGCAGTACTTC
.	TRBV19	.	TRBJ2-4	CASSIRGISGIQYF	TGTGCCAGTAGTATTCGAGGCATATCGGGCATTCAGTACTTC
TRBD1	TRBV5-1	.	TRBJ1-6	CASSSHGTENSPLHF	TGCGCCAGCAGCTCACATGGGACAGAGAATTCACCCCTCCACTTT
.	TRBV28	once	TRBJ1-2	CASRGPTNYGYTF	TGTGCCAGCAGGGGACCGACAAACTATGGCTACACCTTC
TRBD2	TRBV4-2	.	TRBJ2-5	CASSQERGGQETQYF	TGTGCCAGCAGCCAAGAGCGGGGGGGCCAAGAGACCCAGTACTTC
.	TRBV7-2	.	TRBJ2-7	CASSLGPSVPLEQYF	TGTGCCAGCAGCTTAGGGCCTAGCGTCCCCCTCGAGCAGTACTTC
.	TRBV14	.	TRBJ2-3	CASSQEGWAGTDTQYF	TGTGCCAGCAGCCAAGAGGGCTGGGCTGGCACAGATACGCAGTATTTT
.	TRBV19	.	TRBJ1-6	CASSLRSDNSPLHF	TGTGCCAGTAGTCTTCGCAGTGATAATTCACCCCTCCACTTT
TRBD2	TRBV14	.	TRBJ2-1	CASSLNSGGSFEQFF	TGTGCCAGCAGCCTAAATAGCGGGGGAAGTTTTGAGCAGTTCTTC
.	TRBV9	.	TRBJ2-3	CASSVGNRLGTDTQYF	TGTGCCAGCAGCGTAGGGAACAGACTAGGCACAGATACGCAGTATTTT
.	TRBV12-5	.	TRBJ2-1	CASGLESDGPWFF	TGTGCTAGTGGTTTGGAATCAGACGGCCCATGGTTCTTC
.	TRBV7-2	once	TRBJ2-1	CASSPAGTVQFF	TGTGCCAGCAGCCCCGCTGGGACGGTACAGTTCTTC
.	TRBV19	.	TRBJ2-7	CASSIGQSYEQYF	TGTGCCAGTAGTATTGGACAGAGCTACGAGCAGTACTTC
.	TRBV10-2	.	TRBJ1-2	CASRTDSYGYTF	TGCGCCAGCAGGACGGACTCATATGGCTACACCTTC